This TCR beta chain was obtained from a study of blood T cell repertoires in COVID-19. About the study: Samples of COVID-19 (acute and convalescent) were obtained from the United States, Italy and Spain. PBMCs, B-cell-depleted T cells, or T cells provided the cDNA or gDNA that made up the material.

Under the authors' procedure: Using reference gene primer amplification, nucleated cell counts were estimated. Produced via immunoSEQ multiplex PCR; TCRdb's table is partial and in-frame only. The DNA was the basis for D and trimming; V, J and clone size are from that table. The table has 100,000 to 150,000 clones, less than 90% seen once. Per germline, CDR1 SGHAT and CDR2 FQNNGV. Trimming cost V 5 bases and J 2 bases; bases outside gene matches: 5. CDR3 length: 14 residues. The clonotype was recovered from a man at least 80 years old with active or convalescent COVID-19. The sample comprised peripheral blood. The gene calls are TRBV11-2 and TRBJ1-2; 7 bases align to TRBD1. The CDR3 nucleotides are TGTGCCAGCAGCCTGACGGGACAGAACTATGGCTACACCTTC. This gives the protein CASSLTGQNYGYTF.